The 30 T cell receptor beta chains below all came from one sample that was sequenced in a study of tumor-infiltrating lymphocytes in localized non-small cell lung cancer (dated by TCRdb to the early 2020s). The receptor library was made with the immunoSEQ multiplex PCR assay. TCRdb's version of the immuneACCESS table is confined to in-frame rearrangements and falls short of the full clone set. An unresolved V gene accounts for under half of the shortfall where checked; the remainder is of unknown origin. Present in this sample are some 14,000 clones, around 68% of which were seen just once. About 8.6% of the sample lies in the top ten. Input material: lung tumor tissue. The source of these receptors is a human donor with non-small cell lung cancer.

This clone was seen more than once but under ten times. V usage is TRBV5-1 and J usage is TRBJ1-1; 9 nucleotides agree with TRBD1. The CDR3 covers 15 residues. The V gene's germline CDR1 is SGHRS and CDR2 YFSETQ. V was pared by 3 bases and J by 12 bases, with 15 bases of the junction left unmatched. DNA of the CDR3: TGCGCCAGCAGCTGGGAAAATCCGGGACAGGGCCCCTCTTTCTTT. Translated, it gives CASSWENPGQGPSFF.

The V call is TRBV19, the J call TRBJ2-5; D uncertain. The CDR3 runs 15 residues. Germline values: CDR1 LNHDA, CDR2 SQIVND (reference sequence). V lost 4 bases to trimming and J lost 0 bases, with 12 bases between them. The CDR3 DNA reads as TGTGCCAGTAGTACCACCGCCAATTACCAAGAGACCCAGTACTTC. It is translated as CASSTTANYQETQYF.

CDR3 nucleotide sequence: TGTGCCATCAGTGAGTCAGGGACAGCTTACACCGGGGAGCTGTTTTTT. Its protein is CAISESGTAYTGELFF. The J gene is TRBJ2-2, the V gene TRBV10-3, with 7 positions matching TRBD1. The CDR3 is 16 residues long. J gave up 3 bases and V 0 bases, and 4 bases lay outside the gene matches. Germline lookup yields CDR1 ENHRY and CDR2 SYGVKD.

V and J are TRBV11-3 and TRBJ2-3, with D hard to call. V was cut by 0 bases and J by 2 bases, with 3 bases left in between. The CDR3 covers 13 residues. The germline V gene has CDR1 SGHNT and CDR2 YENEEA. CDR3 sequence (DNA): TGTGCCAGCAGCTTAGAACCCACAGATACGCAGTATTTT. This codes for CASSLEPTDTQYF.

The chain is built from TRBV2 and TRBJ2-5; tentatively, D is TRBD2 (5 bases). The CDR3 loop spans 15 amino acids. V dropped 5 bases and J dropped 1 base, with 14 bases sitting between them. Germline CDR1 and CDR2: SNHLY and FYNNEI. CDR3 sequence reads: CASSTPPGSQETQYF. The CDR3, as DNA: TGTGCCAGCAGTACGCCCCCGGGGTCCCAAGAGACCCAGTACTTC.

This clone ranks as medium-sized. The chain has TRBV6-4 and TRBJ2-1; TRBD2 aligns across 7 bases. Looked up from germline, CDR1 is MRHNA and CDR2 is SNTAGT. This CDR3 has 16 amino acids. Trimming removed 0 bases from V and 1 base from J; junction bases left unmatched: 3. The CDR3 nucleotides are TGTGCCAGCAGTGACTCAGGGACTAAGTCCTACAATGAGCAGTTCTTC. This translates into CASSDSGTKSYNEQFF.

The chain recombines TRBV7-9 with TRBJ2-7, with D maybe TRBD2 (6 bases). Per the germline V gene, CDR1 is SEHNR and CDR2 is FQNEAQ (reference sequence). V was trimmed by 4 bases and J by 1 base, leaving 14 bases between them. The CDR3 covers 15 residues. The CDR3 sequence: CASSSGGDFSYEQYF. CDR3 DNA: TGTGCCAGCAGCTCAGGTGGGGACTTTTCCTACGAGCAGTACTTC.

The gene calls are TRBV11-1 and TRBJ1-2; tentative D call: TRBD1 (5 bases). CDR3 size: 15 residues. The germline V gene encodes CDR1 SGHAT and CDR2 FQDESV (reference sequence). V lost 5 bases and J lost 13, with 26 bases in between. The CDR3 sequence: CASSHQQWGLSLSTF. The CDR3, as DNA: TGTGCCAGCAGCCACCAACAGTGGGGCCTGTCTCTCTCCACCTTC.

The genes are TRBV30 and TRBJ1-5; D is possibly TRBD1 (5 bases). CDR3 length equals 11 residues. CDR1 GTSNPN and CDR2 SVGIG come from the germline V gene (reference sequence). The V end lost 5 bases, the J end lost 4 bases, and 6 bases lay between the germline ends. CDR3 coding DNA: TGTGCCTGGGGGGGTAATCAGCCCCAGCATTTT. Its translation is CAWGGNQPQHF.

V and J are TRBV19 and TRBJ2-5, with D possibly being TRBD2 (5 bases). This CDR3 contains 14 residues. The germline gives CDR1 LNHDA, CDR2 SQIVND (reference sequence). V was trimmed by 3 bases and J by 4 bases, leaving 12 bases between them. In nucleotides, the CDR3 is TGTGCCAGTAGTATCCGTAAAGGGAGAGAGACCCAGTACTTC. This codes for CASSIRKGRETQYF.

The J gene is TRBJ1-3, the V gene TRBV13; D not certain. This CDR3 region has 15 residues. The germline V and J ends were trimmed by 4 bases and 2 bases, with 12 bases remaining between them. The germline CDR1 and CDR2 sequences are PRHDT and FYEKMQ (reference sequence). CDR3 sequence: CASSSDTAPGNTIYF. CDR3 sequence (DNA): TGTGCCAGCAGCTCAGACACAGCGCCTGGAAACACCATATATTTT.

The CDR3 DNA is TGCGCCAGCAGCCAAGATTGGGCTAGCGAATACAATGAGCAGTTCTTC. Protein product: CASSQDWASEYNEQFF. V and J are TRBV4-1 and TRBJ2-1; maybe TRBD2 (6 bases). Germline CDR1 is MGHRA and CDR2 is YSYEKL. The V end lost 0 bases, the J end lost 4 bases, and 13 bases lay between the germline ends. CDR3 length: 16 residues.

The rearrangement joins TRBV7-3 to TRBJ2-2; 8 bases are a match to TRBD1. After removal of 5 bases from V and 5 bases from J, the junction contained 4 bases not matched to a gene. Germline loops: CDR1 SGHTA, CDR2 FQGTGA. This CDR3 comprises 14 residues. CDR3 coding DNA: TGTGCCAGCAGCAACACAGGGGGAACCGGGGAGCTGTTTTTT. Translating gives CASSNTGGTGELFF.

The J gene is TRBJ2-7, the V gene TRBV5-3; 11 bases are a match to TRBD2. TRBV5-3 is placed among ORFs of uncertain function. With V trimmed by 5 bases and J by 2 bases, 6 bases remained unmatched. The CDR3 covers 15 residues. The CDR3 DNA reads as TGTGCCAGAAGTGGCGGACTAGCGGGTACCTACGAGCAGTACTTC. It is translated as CARSGGLAGTYEQYF.

The chain joins TRBV5-1 to TRBJ1-1, with 7 bases lining up with TRBD1. Germline loops: CDR1 SGHRS, CDR2 YFSETQ. CDR3 length equals 14 residues. The ends lost 1 base at V and 5 bases at J; junction bases unmatched: 5. The chain's CDR3 is CASSLRQGGTEAFF. The CDR3 bases are TGCGCCAGCAGCTTGAGACAGGGTGGGACTGAAGCTTTCTTT.

The chain recombines TRBV6-1 with TRBJ1-4; D uncertain. Germline assignment: CDR1 MNHNS and CDR2 SASEGT. The V and J ends lost 2 bases and 0 bases respectively, with 10 bases between them. The CDR3 is made up of 16 amino acids. The CDR3 coding sequence is TGTGCCAGCAGTGAACCAACAGCAGCAACTAATGAAAAACTGTTTTTT. Residues: CASSEPTAATNEKLFF.

V and J are TRBV19 and TRBJ1-6; 7 nucleotides agree with TRBD1. Germline V gene data show CDR1 as LNHDA and CDR2 as SQIVND (reference sequence). The CDR3 is 16 amino acids. V gave up 5 bases and J gave up 14 bases; unmatched junction bases: 18. CDR3: CASSDPSRTGRVTLHF. As DNA, the CDR3 is TGTGCCAGTAGTGACCCCAGTAGGACAGGTCGCGTCACCCTCCACTTT.

This clone qualifies as medium-sized. This chain links TRBV30 with TRBJ1-6; D gene unclear. CDR3 length equals 16 residues. CDR1 and CDR2 (germline): GTSNPN, SVGIG (reference sequence). Trimming took 2 bases from V and 8 from J, leaving 19 bases between them. CDR3 DNA sequence: TGTGCCTGGAGTCCATTATCTCGCAGTGGGGATTCACCCCTCCACTTT. Its protein product is CAWSPLSRSGDSPLHF.

The chain joins TRBV7-1 to TRBJ1-2; D gene unclear. TRBV7-1 is placed among ORFs of uncertain function. The CDR3 totals 13 residues. Trimming removed 5 bases at V and 4 bases at J, with 11 bases between. The CDR3 sequence: CASSPDEAYGYTF. CDR3 coding DNA: TGTGCCAGCAGCCCCGACGAAGCCTATGGCTACACCTTC.

The chain recombines TRBV4-2 with TRBJ1-2; 11 bases map to TRBD1. Germline V gene data show CDR1 as LGHNA and CDR2 as YNFKEQ. J gave up 6 bases and V 0 bases, and 0 bases lay outside the gene matches. The CDR3 length is 14 residues. The CDR3 nucleotides are TGTGCCAGCAGCCAAGAGGGACAGGGGGATGGCTACACCTTC. Translation gives CASSQEGQGDGYTF.

The gene calls are TRBV5-5 and TRBJ1-1; D gene uncertain. Germline lookup yields CDR1 SGHKS and CDR2 YYEKEE (reference sequence). V dropped 4 bases and J dropped 6 bases, with 13 bases sitting between them. The CDR3 contains 13 residues. The CDR3 region has the DNA TGTGCCAGCAGCCTGGGTTTCCGGGCTGAAGCTTTCTTT. This sequence encodes CASSLGFRAEAFF.

The chain couples TRBV11-2 to TRBJ2-1; 10 nucleotides align to TRBD1. Trimming took 3 bases from V and 8 from J; bases not matched to a gene: 4. This CDR3 has 14 amino acids. Germline V gives CDR1 SGHAT, CDR2 FQNNGV. In nucleotides, the CDR3 is TGTGCCAGCAGCTTCTGGACAGGGGGGGATGAGCAGTTCTTC. It encodes CASSFWTGGDEQFF.

The chain recombines TRBV5-4 with TRBJ2-3; 8 bases match TRBD2. There are 17 residues in the CDR3. Trimming removed 0 bases from V and 4 bases from J; junction bases left unmatched: 10. The germline gives CDR1 SGHNT, CDR2 YYREEE (reference sequence). CDR3 amino acids: CASSLVLAGPGADTQYF. The CDR3 DNA sequence: TGTGCCAGCAGCTTGGTTCTAGCGGGCCCGGGGGCAGATACGCAGTATTTT.

This chain joins TRBV7-9 and TRBJ1-1; TRBD1 matches 7 bases. The trim removed 4 bases at V and 2 bases at J, leaving 4 bases unmatched. The CDR3 is 14 residues long. Germline CDR1 reads SEHNR; CDR2 reads FQNEAQ (reference sequence). The CDR3 sequence is CASSSGQLNTEAFF. The CDR3 DNA reads TGTGCCAGCAGCTCGGGACAGCTAAACACTGAAGCTTTCTTT. The full variable domain, with the rest looked up from reference TRBV7-9 and TRBJ1-1, is DTGVSQNPRHKITKRGQNVTFRCDPISEHNRLYWYRQTLGQGPEFLTYFQNEAQLEKSRLLSDRFSAERPKGSFSTLEIQRTEQGDSAMYLCASSSGQLNTEAFFGQGTRLTVV.

The chain couples TRBV27 to TRBJ1-6; D possibly corresponds to TRBD1 (6 bases). There are 15 residues in the CDR3. Trimming left V 4 bases short and J 6 bases short, with 13 bases between. The V gene's germline CDR1 is MNHEY and CDR2 SMNVEV (reference sequence). The CDR3: CASSSAGDRNSPLHF. CDR3 DNA sequence: TGTGCCAGCAGTTCAGCAGGGGATCGTAATTCACCCCTCCACTTT.

The CDR3 sequence is CASSHVTSGELGELFF. The CDR3 nucleotides are TGTGCCAGCAGCCACGTGACTAGCGGGGAGCTCGGGGAGCTGTTTTTT. This chain joins TRBV4-2 and TRBJ2-2, with 11 positions matching TRBD2. The CDR3 consists of 16 residues. V lost 3 bases to trimming and J lost 7 bases; unmatched junction nucleotides: 7. Germline-derived CDR1 and CDR2 are LGHNA and YNFKEQ.

This chain connects TRBV4-3 to TRBJ2-4, with D unresolved. Per germline, CDR1 LGHNA and CDR2 YSLEER. V was trimmed by 0 bases and J by 0 bases, leaving 6 bases between them. The CDR3 is 15 residues long. CDR3 protein: CASSQDGLAKNIQYF. The CDR3 DNA sequence: TGCGCCAGCAGCCAAGATGGGCTAGCCAAAAACATTCAGTACTTC.

The chain links TRBV4-3 to TRBJ1-2; D may be TRBD1 (5 bases). The CDR3 is made up of 14 amino acids. V was cut by 0 bases and J by 5 bases, with 10 bases left in between. Per the germline V gene, CDR1 is LGHNA and CDR2 is YSLEER. CDR3 sequence reads: CASSQERAGYGYTF. The CDR3 coding sequence is TGCGCCAGCAGCCAAGAGAGGGCAGGGTATGGCTACACCTTC.

The table lists this clone with a few counts. The chain employs TRBV30 and TRBJ2-7, with 10 bases fitting TRBD2. Trimming cost V 2 bases and J 6 bases; bases outside gene matches: 13. Germline V lookup: CDR1 GTSNPN, CDR2 SVGIG (reference sequence). This CDR3 has 16 residues. As DNA, the CDR3 is TGTGCCTGGAGTATTAGGAGCGGGAGGGCCGGAGGCGAGCAGTACTTC. Translation gives CAWSIRSGRAGGEQYF.

This chain joins TRBV7-2 and TRBJ2-7; 10 positions match TRBD2. CDR1 SGHTA and CDR2 FQGNSA come from the germline V gene. The CDR3 has 15 amino acids. With 5 bases clipped from V and 3 bases from J, the junction kept 7 bases outside the gene matches. DNA of the CDR3: TGTGCCAGCAGCCTCGGGACTAGCGACCTCTACGAGCAGTACTTC. Amino acids: CASSLGTSDLYEQYF. The full variable domain, rest sourced from reference TRBV7-2 and TRBJ2-7, is GAGVSQSPSNKVTEKGKDVELRCDPISGHTALYWYRQSLGQGLEFLIYFQGNSAPDKSGLPSDRFSAERTGGSVSTLTIQRTQQEDSAVYLCASSLGTSDLYEQYFGPGTRLTVT.